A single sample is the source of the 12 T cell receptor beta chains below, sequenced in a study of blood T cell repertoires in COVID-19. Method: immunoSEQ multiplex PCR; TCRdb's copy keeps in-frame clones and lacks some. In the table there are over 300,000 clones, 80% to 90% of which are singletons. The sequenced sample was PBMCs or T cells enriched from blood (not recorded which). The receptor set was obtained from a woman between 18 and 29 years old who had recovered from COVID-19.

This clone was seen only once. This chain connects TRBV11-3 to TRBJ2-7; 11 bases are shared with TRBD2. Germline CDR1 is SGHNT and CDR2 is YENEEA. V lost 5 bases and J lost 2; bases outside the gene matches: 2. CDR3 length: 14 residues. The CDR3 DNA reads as TGTGCCAGCAGCCTTAGCGGGGGGGCCTACGAGCAGTACTTC. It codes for CASSLSGGAYEQYF.

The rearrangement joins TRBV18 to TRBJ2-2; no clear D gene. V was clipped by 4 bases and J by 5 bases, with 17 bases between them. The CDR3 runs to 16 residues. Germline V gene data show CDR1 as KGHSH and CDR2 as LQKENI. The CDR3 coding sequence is TGTGCCAGCTCACTAAACCCAAGCACTCGGACCGGGGAGCTGTTTTTT. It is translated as CASSLNPSTRTGELFF.

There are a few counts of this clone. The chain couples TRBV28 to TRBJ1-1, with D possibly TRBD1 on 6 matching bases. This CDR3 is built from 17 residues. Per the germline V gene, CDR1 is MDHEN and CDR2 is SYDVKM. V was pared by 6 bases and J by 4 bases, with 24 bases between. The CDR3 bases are TGTGCCAGCAGCCCCCCACTTAGACAGGCTGGCGGCACTGAAGCTTTCTTT. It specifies CASSPPLRQAGGTEAFF.

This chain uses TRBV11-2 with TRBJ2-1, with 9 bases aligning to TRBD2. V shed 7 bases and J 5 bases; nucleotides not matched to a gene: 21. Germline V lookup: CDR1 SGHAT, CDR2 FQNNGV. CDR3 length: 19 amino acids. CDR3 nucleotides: TGTGCCAGCATCCTGGGGACTAGCAATGGTGTCTACTTTAACAATGAGCAGTTCTTC. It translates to CASILGTSNGVYFNNEQFF.

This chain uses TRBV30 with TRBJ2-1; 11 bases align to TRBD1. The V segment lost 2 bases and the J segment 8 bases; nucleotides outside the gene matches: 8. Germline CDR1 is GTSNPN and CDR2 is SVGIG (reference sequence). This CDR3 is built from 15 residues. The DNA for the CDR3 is TGTGCCTGGAGTATCATGGGGACAGGGGGGGATGAGCAGTTCTTC. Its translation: CAWSIMGTGGDEQFF.

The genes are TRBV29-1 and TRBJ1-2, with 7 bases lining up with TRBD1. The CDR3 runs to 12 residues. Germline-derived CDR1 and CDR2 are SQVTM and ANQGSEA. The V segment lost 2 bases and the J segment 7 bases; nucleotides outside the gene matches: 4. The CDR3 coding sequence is TGCAGCGTTGAATCGACAGGGAGTGGCTACACCTTC. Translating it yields CSVESTGSGYTF.

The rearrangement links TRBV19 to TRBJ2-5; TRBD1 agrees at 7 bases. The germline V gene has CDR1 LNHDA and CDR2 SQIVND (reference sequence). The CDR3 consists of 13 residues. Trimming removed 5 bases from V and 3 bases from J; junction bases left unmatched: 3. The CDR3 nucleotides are TGTGCCAGTAGTCGGGACAGAAAAGAGACCCAGTACTTC. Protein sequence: CASSRDRKETQYF. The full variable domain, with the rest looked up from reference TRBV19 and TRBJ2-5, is DGGITQSPKYLFRKEGQNVTLSCEQNLNHDAMYWYRQDPGQGLRLIYYSQIVNDFQKGDIAEGYSVSREKKESFPLTVTSAQKNPTAFYLCASSRDRKETQYFGPGTRLLVL.

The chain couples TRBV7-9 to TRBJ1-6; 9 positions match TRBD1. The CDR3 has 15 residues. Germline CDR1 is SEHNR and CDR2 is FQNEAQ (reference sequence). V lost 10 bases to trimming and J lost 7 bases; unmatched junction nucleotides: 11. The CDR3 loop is CAIPPGGTGNSPLHF. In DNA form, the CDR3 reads TGTGCCATACCTCCCGGTGGGACAGGGAATTCACCCCTCCACTTT. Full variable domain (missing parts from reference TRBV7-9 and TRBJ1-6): DTGVSQNPRHKITKRGQNVTFRCDPISEHNRLYWYRQTLGQGPEFLTYFQNEAQLEKSRLLSDRFSAERPKGSFSTLEIQRTEQGDSAMYLCAIPPGGTGNSPLHFGNGTRLTVT.

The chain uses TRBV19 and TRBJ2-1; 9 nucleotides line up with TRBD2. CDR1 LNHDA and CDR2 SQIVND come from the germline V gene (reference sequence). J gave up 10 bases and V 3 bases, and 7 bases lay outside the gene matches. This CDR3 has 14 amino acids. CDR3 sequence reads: CASSIAGGAEEQFF. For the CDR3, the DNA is TGTGCCAGTAGTATCGCGGGGGGGGCAGAAGAGCAGTTCTTC.

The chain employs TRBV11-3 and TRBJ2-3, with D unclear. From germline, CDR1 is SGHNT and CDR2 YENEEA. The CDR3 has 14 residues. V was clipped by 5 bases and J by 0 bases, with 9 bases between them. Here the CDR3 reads CASSPRSSTDTQYF. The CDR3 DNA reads TGTGCCAGCAGCCCCAGATCTAGCACAGATACGCAGTATTTT.

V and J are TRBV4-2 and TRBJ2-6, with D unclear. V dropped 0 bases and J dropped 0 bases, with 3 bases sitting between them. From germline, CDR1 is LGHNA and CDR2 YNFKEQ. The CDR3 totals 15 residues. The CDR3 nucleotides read TGTGCCAGCAGCCAAGACAACTCTGGGGCCAACGTCCTGACTTTC. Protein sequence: CASSQDNSGANVLTF.

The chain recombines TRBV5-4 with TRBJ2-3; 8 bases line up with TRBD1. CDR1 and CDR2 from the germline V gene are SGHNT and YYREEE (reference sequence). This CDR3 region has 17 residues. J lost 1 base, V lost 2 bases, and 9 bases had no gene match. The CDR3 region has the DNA TGTGCCAGCAGCTTCAAGTTAGGCAGGGGGCGCACAGATACGCAGTATTTT. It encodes CASSFKLGRGRTDTQYF.